This TCR beta chain was captured in a study of technical replicates of blood from four donors (TCRdb year 2017). Library generation was performed with the immunoSEQ multiplex PCR assay. TCRdb took this table from immuneACCESS and kept in-frame rearrangements with V and J called. Such tables lack part of the clones; where checked against another copy, unresolved V genes explain under half of the gap, and the rest is unexplained. The sample table shows tens of thousands of clones, and 92% are seen once. The top ten clones comprise over 0.2% of the sample. Sequences SGHRS (CDR1) and YFSETQ (CDR2) are obtained from the germline V gene. Clipping removes 4 bases from V and 5 bases from J, with 4 as the unmatched junction base count. From its cysteine to its phenylalanine, the CDR3 spans 13 amino acids. The DNA shown is the 39-base CDR3, in frame from base 1. In regard to this clone: Its antigen is currently not known. No base-level quality is on record; no much larger clone is a single base apart.

This clonotype was sampled from a human donor in good health. The receptor chain draws on TRBV5-1 and TRBJ2-7, with 9 bases in between that match TRBD2. Sequenced input: T cells isolated from PBMCs. The CDR3 protein is CASSTGLADEQYF. The bases read TGCGCCAGCAGCACGGGACTAGCAGACGAGCAGTACTTC.